These T cell receptor beta chains were read from a single sample in a study of post-analysis software for immune sequencing data. TCRdb called the PCR reads again in MiXCR, with one record for every CDR3 protein. The sample shows 650,000 to 900,000 distinct CDR3 sequences, around 46% of them seen only once. Sequencing was performed on blood. Receptors originate from a girl aged 10-17 years with multiple sclerosis. The CDR3 runs from the conserved cysteine through the conserved F or W. A D gene is named only where the DNA matches it firmly. Only some rows state a clone size, as once, few, many or a class for expanded clones.

size	length	V	D	J	CDR3	DNA
.	17	TRBV7-2	.	TRBJ2-1	CASSLVVATSSYNEQFF	TGTGCCAGCAGCTTAGTAGTTGCGACGAGCTCCTACAATGAGCAGTTCTTC
.	15	TRBV5-6	.	TRBJ2-1	CASSLQAPTYNEQFF	TGTGCCAGCAGCCTACAGGCCCCCACCTACAATGAGCAGTTCTTC
many	14	TRBV7-2	TRBD1	TRBJ2-5	CASSPRQGQETQYF	TGTGCCAGCAGCCCCAGACAGGGGCAAGAGACCCAGTACTTC
.	16	TRBV6-5	TRBD2	TRBJ2-3	CASSPLAGEEVDTQYF	TGTGCCAGCAGTCCCCTAGCGGGAGAGGAAGTGGATACGCAGTATTTT
.	13	TRBV20-1	TRBD2	TRBJ2-5	CSARPMGGETQYF	TGCAGTGCTAGACCGATGGGGGGGGAGACCCAGTACTTC
few	17	TRBV6-4	.	TRBJ2-6	CASSDSGSSSGANVLTF	TGTGCCAGCAGTGACTCGGGTAGTAGCTCTGGGGCCAACGTCCTGACTTTC
few	15	TRBV6-4	.	TRBJ2-1	CASSDSSTLGNEQFF	TGTGCCAGCAGTGACTCGTCTACCTTGGGGAATGAGCAGTTCTTC
few	15	TRBV19	TRBD1	TRBJ1-2	CASSRVWTGDYGYTF	TGTGCCAGTAGTAGGGTCTGGACAGGCGACTATGGCTACACCTTC
.	13	TRBV20-1	.	TRBJ2-5	CSARSRVRGTQYF	TGCAGTGCTAGATCGAGGGTCAGGGGGACCCAGTACTTC
.	13	TRBV7-6	.	TRBJ2-1	CASSLAEQNEQFF	TGTGCCAGCAGCTTAGCCGAACAGAATGAGCAGTTCTTC
.	17	TRBV20-1	TRBD2	TRBJ2-7	CSARDRASGGGHYEQYF	TGCAGTGCTAGAGATAGGGCTAGCGGGGGCGGCCACTACGAGCAGTACTTC
few	12	TRBV29-1	TRBD2	TRBJ2-5	CSATLAGETQYF	TGCAGCGCAACACTAGCGGGAGAGACCCAGTACTTC
.	16	TRBV5-5	TRBD2	TRBJ2-3	CASSLGLAFSTDTQYF	TGTGCCAGCAGCTTGGGACTAGCGTTTAGCACAGATACGCAGTATTTT
few	18	TRBV6-6	TRBD1	TRBJ2-6	CASIPSGGQGSGANVLTF	TGTGCCAGCATACCCTCGGGTGGACAGGGTTCTGGGGCCAACGTCCTGACTTTC
.	16	TRBV6-5	TRBD2	TRBJ2-7	CASGYGLGLAGNEQYF	TGTGCCAGCGGCTATGGCCTGGGACTAGCGGGGAACGAGCAGTACTTC
.	14	TRBV4-1	.	TRBJ1-2	CASSQGFEGYGYTF	TGCGCCAGCAGCCAAGGGTTCGAGGGCTATGGCTACACCTTC
.	14	TRBV30	.	TRBJ1-2	CAWRVQGGNYGYTF	TGTGCCTGGAGGGTCCAGGGAGGCAACTATGGCTACACCTTC
many	16	TRBV7-9	TRBD2	TRBJ2-1	CASSLIGTSDRNEQFF	TGTGCCAGCAGCTTAATCGGGACTAGCGACCGCAATGAGCAGTTCTTC
.	16	TRBV6-6	.	TRBJ1-5	CASILGAGHHNQPQHF	.
.	13	TRBV10-3	TRBD1	TRBJ2-1	CATEGTGVDEQFF	TGTGCCACCGAGGGGACAGGTGTCGATGAGCAGTTCTTC
.	15	TRBV12-3/TRBV12-4	.	TRBJ1-5	CASSSGARGNQPQHF	TGTGCCAGCAGTTCAGGGGCCCGGGGCAATCAGCCCCAGCATTTT
.	15	TRBV20-1	TRBD1	TRBJ2-1	CSARDRQGSYNEQFF	TGCAGTGCCCGTGATAGACAGGGGTCCTACAATGAGCAGTTCTTC
.	12	TRBV12-3/TRBV12-4	.	TRBJ2-5	CASSISNGEQYF	TGTGCCAGCAGTATTAGCAATGGTGAGCAGTACTTC
many	13	TRBV7-9	.	TRBJ2-7	CASSRDGAYEQYF	TGTGCCAGCAGCAGGGACGGAGCCTACGAGCAGTACTTC
.	15	TRBV6-2/TRBV6-3	.	TRBJ2-6	CASSAGFSGANVLTF	TGTGCCAGCAGTGCAGGATTCTCTGGGGCCAACGTCCTGACTTTC
.	14	TRBV29-1	TRBD2	TRBJ2-1	CSAGRDFSYNEQFF	TGCAGCGCGGGGAGGGACTTCTCCTACAATGAGCAGTTCTTC
.	15	TRBV20-1	.	TRBJ2-1	CSAISALASYNEQFF	TGCAGTGCTATATCGGCGCTAGCGAGTTACAATGAGCAGTTCTTC
.	14	TRBV10-3	.	TRBJ1-2	CAISDVGNPGGYTF	TGTGCCATCAGTGATGTAGGGAATCCAGGTGGCTACACCTTC